These 20 T cell receptor beta chains were sequenced from one sample in a study of shared clonotypes between healthy human individuals. Clones were sequenced by immunoSEQ multiplex PCR, and TCRdb holds only the in-frame ones, with some missing. Of some 690,000 clones listed, less than 95% are singletons. The material sequenced was memory CD8+ T cells from PBMCs. The subset here: CD45RO+ cells pooled with CCR7-negative TemRA cells. The receptors originated from a man younger than 35 in good health. Some clones in this sample may be carry-over from other donors' samples.

The chain links TRBV18 to TRBJ2-5; D is unclear. V dropped 3 bases and J dropped 0 bases, with 2 bases sitting between them. CDR3 length: 12 amino acids. Germline V CDR1 and CDR2: KGHSH, LQKENI. The DNA of the CDR3 is TGTGCCAGCTCACCCAACCAAGAGACCCAGTACTTC. Its translation is CASSPNQETQYF.

The chain employs TRBV28 and TRBJ2-7, with 15 bases lining up with TRBD2. This CDR3 contains 21 residues. Unmatched junction bases numbered 20, after V lost 3 bases and J lost 5 bases. Germline V lookup: CDR1 MDHEN, CDR2 SYDVKM. In DNA, the CDR3 is TGTGCCAGCAGTTTCCGTTTTGGACTAGCGGGAGGGCCTAGCAAGCTCGACGAGCAGTACTTC. Amino acids: CASSFRFGLAGGPSKLDEQYF.

In this sample, this clone turned up once. The rearrangement uses TRBV28 and TRBJ1-4; D unclear. Per germline, CDR1 MDHEN and CDR2 SYDVKM. There are 16 residues in the CDR3. The V end was cut by 8 bases, the J end by 8 bases, with 24 bases between. The CDR3 reads CASAGTRALRYEKLFF. DNA of the CDR3: TGTGCCAGCGCGGGTACGAGGGCCCTGAGGTACGAAAAACTGTTTTTT.

V gene TRBV7-8 combines with J gene TRBJ2-7; 8 bases are shared with TRBD1. This CDR3 has 14 residues. Germline V gives CDR1 SGHVS, CDR2 FQNEAQ. V shed 4 bases and J 2 bases; nucleotides not matched to a gene: 4. The DNA for the CDR3 is TGTGCCAGCAGCTCGAGACAGGGGCCCTACGAGCAGTACTTC. This gives the protein CASSSRQGPYEQYF.

This clone was detected a few times. V gene TRBV28 combines with J gene TRBJ1-1; D is undetermined. V lost 4 bases, J lost 7 bases, and 16 bases lay in between. Looked up from germline, CDR1 is MDHEN and CDR2 is SYDVKM. This CDR3 comprises 14 residues. CDR3 DNA sequence: TGTGCCAGCAGTTCCCAGATTCTCGGTATTGAAGCTTTCTTT. Translating it yields CASSSQILGIEAFF.

The chain has TRBV5-1 and TRBJ2-7; D is possibly TRBD1 or TRBD2 (5 bases each). This CDR3 region has 16 residues. Per germline, CDR1 SGHRS and CDR2 YFSETQ. With 3 bases removed from V and 2 bases from J, the gap between germline ends came to 18 bases. CDR3 coding DNA: TGCGCCAGCAGCTCTGGTCCCCGGGACCCCACCTACGAGCAGTACTTC. Protein: CASSSGPRDPTYEQYF.

The chain combines TRBV5-4 with TRBJ1-1, with a tentative D call TRBD1 (6 bases). Germline loops: CDR1 SGHNT, CDR2 YYREEE (reference sequence). V was pared by 5 bases and J by 6 bases, with 11 bases between. There are 12 residues in the CDR3. The chain's CDR3 is CASSSEGAEAFF. The CDR3 DNA is TGTGCCAGCAGTTCCGAGGGGGCTGAAGCTTTCTTT.

The chain is built from TRBV9 and TRBJ2-7; 10 positions agree with TRBD1. Per the germline V gene, CDR1 is SGDLS and CDR2 is YYNGEE. CDR3 length: 15 amino acids. V shed 4 bases and J 5 bases; nucleotides not matched to a gene: 9. CDR3 sequence (DNA): TGTGCCAGCAGCCTGAGGGGACAGGGGCTAGACGAGCAGTACTTC. Its translation is CASSLRGQGLDEQYF.

The V gene is TRBV29-1, the J gene TRBJ2-3; 9 bases agree with TRBD1. The trim removed 7 bases at V and 2 bases at J, leaving 4 bases unmatched. The CDR3 totals 13 residues. CDR1 is SQVTM, CDR2 ANQGSEA, per germline. The CDR3 region is CSARQGDTDTQYF. The CDR3 DNA follows: TGCAGCGCTCGACAGGGGGACACAGATACGCAGTATTTT.

The J gene is TRBJ2-5, the V gene TRBV27; 9 bases align to TRBD1. This CDR3 has 16 amino acids. After removal of 6 bases from V and 9 bases from J, the junction contained 17 bases not matched to a gene. CDR1 and CDR2 from the germline V gene are MNHEY and SMNVEV (reference sequence). The CDR3 here is CASRPKSGTGRTSQYF. The CDR3 DNA reads TGTGCCAGCAGACCCAAGTCCGGGACAGGGAGAACCTCCCAGTACTTC.

The chain carries TRBV2 and TRBJ2-1; 15 nucleotides line up with TRBD2. The CDR3 spans 15 residues. The trim removed 7 bases at V and 9 bases at J, leaving 7 bases unmatched. Germline CDR1 reads SNHLY; CDR2 reads FYNNEI. CDR3 nucleotides: TGTGCCAGCATTGGACTAGCGGGAGGGCCCGGTGAGCAGTTCTTC. Protein product: CASIGLAGGPGEQFF.

V gene TRBV28 combines with J gene TRBJ2-7; 9 nucleotides align to TRBD1. This CDR3 has 14 amino acids. The V gene's germline CDR1 is MDHEN and CDR2 SYDVKM. The V segment lost 1 base and the J segment 7 bases; nucleotides outside the gene matches: 5. The CDR3 protein is CASSLSGTGFEQYF. The CDR3 DNA sequence: TGTGCCAGCAGTTTATCCGGGACAGGGTTTGAGCAGTACTTC.

J is TRBJ2-3 and V is TRBV2; a possible D gene is TRBD2 (5 bases). CDR3 length: 16 residues. The V end was cut by 1 base, the J end by 3 bases, with 14 bases between. Germline V gene sequence: CDR1 SNHLY, CDR2 FYNNEI. The CDR3 spells CASSEGKRFSTDTQYF. The CDR3 nucleotides read TGTGCCAGCAGTGAAGGAAAGCGGTTTTCAACAGATACGCAGTATTTT. The variable domain in full, completed from reference TRBV2 and TRBJ2-3, reads EPEVTQTPSHQVTQMGQEVILRCVPISNHLYFYWYRQILGQKVEFLVSFYNNEISEKSEIFDDQFSVERPDGSNFTLKIRSTKLEDSAMYFCASSEGKRFSTDTQYFGPGTRLTVL.

CDR3 coding DNA: TGTGCCAGCAGCCGGAGGACAGCCTACGAGCAGTACTTC. Residues: CASSRRTAYEQYF. V gene TRBV11-2 combines with J gene TRBJ2-7, with a possible D match to TRBD1 (6 bases). The CDR3 is 13 amino acids. Trimming left V 5 bases short and J 2 bases short, with 10 bases between. Germline CDR1 SGHAT, CDR2 FQNNGV.

The rearrangement joins TRBV7-8 to TRBJ2-7, with a weak D call TRBD2 (5 bases). Trimming took off 7 bases at V and 7 bases at J, with 17 bases between the two ends. Germline V gives CDR1 SGHVS, CDR2 FQNEAQ. The CDR3 sequence is 13 residues long. The CDR3 sequence is CASIPTDSFEQYF. Here the CDR3 DNA reads TGTGCCAGCATCCCGACGGACTCCTTTGAGCAGTACTTC. Full variable domain (outside the CDR3, taken from reference TRBV7-8 and TRBJ2-7): GAGVSQSPRYKVAKRGQDVALRCDPISGHVSLFWYQQALGQGPEFLTYFQNEAQLDKSGLPSDRFFAERPEGSVSTLKIQRTQQEDSAVYLCASIPTDSFEQYFGPGTRLTVT.

J is TRBJ2-4 and V is TRBV4-2, with 10 bases identical to TRBD1. This CDR3 has 16 amino acids. The V gene end was trimmed by 2 bases and the J gene end by 7 bases; junction bases not matched to a gene: 8. The germline CDR1 and CDR2 sequences are LGHNA and YNFKEQ. CDR3: CASSQTTGGLGNIQYF. The CDR3, as DNA: TGTGCCAGCAGCCAAACGACAGGGGGCCTCGGGAACATTCAGTACTTC.

This clone was seen repeatedly, ten times or more. This sequence joins TRBV25-1 and TRBJ1-2; D might be TRBD1 (5 bases). Deletions cut 2 bases from V and 2 bases from J, with 6 bases between. The CDR3 contains 13 residues. CDR1 and CDR2 (germline): MGHDK, SYGVNS. The CDR3 spells CASSEGGNYGYTF. The DNA for the CDR3 is TGTGCCAGCAGTGAAGGGGGGAACTATGGCTACACCTTC.

This chain connects TRBV2 to TRBJ1-4; D is possibly TRBD1 (5 bases). The V gene's germline CDR1 is SNHLY and CDR2 FYNNEI. The CDR3 length is 16 residues. Trimming took off 6 bases at V and 1 base at J, with 15 bases between the two ends. This chain's CDR3 is CASRRTEGVTNEKLFF. The CDR3 DNA reads as TGTGCCAGCAGAAGGACGGAAGGGGTAACTAATGAAAAACTGTTTTTT. Full variable domain (missing parts from reference TRBV2 and TRBJ1-4): EPEVTQTPSHQVTQMGQEVILRCVPISNHLYFYWYRQILGQKVEFLVSFYNNEISEKSEIFDDQFSVERPDGSNFTLKIRSTKLEDSAMYFCASRRTEGVTNEKLFFGSGTQLSVL.

The J gene is TRBJ2-7, the V gene TRBV13; possible D gene TRBD1, 6 bases. The germline V gene has CDR1 PRHDT and CDR2 FYEKMQ (reference sequence). Trimming removed 5 bases at V and 2 bases at J, with 13 bases between. The length of the CDR3 is 14 residues. The CDR3 DNA follows: TGTGCCAGCAGCATCCGGGACAACGCCTACGAGCAGTACTTC. Protein sequence: CASSIRDNAYEQYF.

Only a few counts were recorded for this clone. The chain joins TRBV25-1 to TRBJ1-1; D is uncertain. The germline CDR1 and CDR2 sequences are MGHDK and SYGVNS. CDR3 length: 11 residues. V was shortened by 4 bases and J by 3 bases, with 3 bases between the two germline ends. This CDR3 reads CASSGYTEAFF. CDR3 DNA sequence: TGTGCCAGCAGTGGTTACACTGAAGCTTTCTTT.